A selection of T cell receptor beta chains follows, all from one sample in a study of regulatory T cells in long-lasting Graves disease. TCRdb re-called the multiplex PCR reads through MiXCR, storing one row per CDR3 protein. The sample has a few hundred thousand distinct CDR3 sequences; over 9.5% are singletons. These data also featured in a second study, about T cells in Graves' hyperthyroidism and ophthalmopathy.

Specimen: peripheral blood mononuclear cells (PBMCs), collected at new diagnosis, from a patient treated with antithyroid drugs. Receptors were obtained from a woman younger than 30 with Graves disease. The CDR3 runs from the conserved cysteine through the conserved F or W. D genes are given only for firm matches. Rows may omit the clone size; those that give it use once, few, many or a size class.

d_call	clone_size	v_call	j_call	cdr3_nt	cdr3_aa
NA	many	TRBV3-1	TRBJ1-1	TGTGCCAGCAGCCGTGCTTTACAGGGCGGATCCACTGAAGCTTTCTTT	CASSRALQGGSTEAFF
NA	many	TRBV6-1	TRBJ1-6	TGTGCCAGCAGGGAGGTTAATAATTCACCCCTCCACTTT	CASREVNNSPLHF
NA	many	TRBV24-1	TRBJ1-5	TGTGCCACCAGTGCCTCCTTATGGCAGCCCCAGCATTTT	CATSASLWQPQHF
NA	few	TRBV10-3	TRBJ2-3	TGTGCCACCCATGCGGAGGCAGATACGCAGTATTTT	CATHAEADTQYF
NA	NA	TRBV20-1	TRBJ1-2	TGCAGTGCTAGAGATTTAGGGAAGGGGAACTATGGCTACACCTTC	CSARDLGKGNYGYTF
TRBD2	many	TRBV28	TRBJ2-7	TGTGCCAGCACCAATAAGGGGGTTAGCGGGACGGACTACGAGCAGTACTTC	CASTNKGVSGTDYEQYF
NA	many	TRBV7-2	TRBJ2-2	TGTGCCAGCAGCTTTCAAGGGGCAGCCAACACCGGGGAGCTGTTTTTT	CASSFQGAANTGELFF
TRBD1	many	TRBV6-2/TRBV6-3	TRBJ2-4	TGTGCCAGCAGTTACTCGTGGACAGGGAGGAAAAACATTCAGTACTTC	CASSYSWTGRKNIQYF
NA	NA	TRBV6-1	TRBJ2-3	TGTGCCAGCAGACGCCCCAGGGAGACAGATACGCAGTATTTT	CASRRPRETDTQYF
NA	many	TRBV2	TRBJ2-1	TGTGCCAGCAGTCCCTTCGGGAGCTCCTACAATGAGCAGTTCTTC	CASSPFGSSYNEQFF
TRBD1	many	TRBV14	TRBJ2-1	TGTGCCAGCAGCCCCCCCGACAGGGCTTGGGGTGAGCAGTTCTTC	CASSPPDRAWGEQFF
TRBD2	many	TRBV20-1	TRBJ2-1	TGCAGTCTAGGGACTAACCCAACTAACAATGAGCAGTTCTTC	CSLGTNPTNNEQFF
TRBD2	many	TRBV28	TRBJ2-7	TGTGCCAGCAGTCTAGTCGGACTAGCGGGAGGCCCGGACTACGAGCAGTACTTC	CASSLVGLAGGPDYEQYF
TRBD1	many	TRBV2	TRBJ1-5	TGTGCCAGCGTCGGACAGGGAAGCAATCAGCCCCAGCATTTT	CASVGQGSNQPQHF